Relative to its sample, the clone carrying this TCR beta chain is medium-sized. The sample belongs to a study of Tregs in tolerant kidney transplant recipients. Trimming took 3 bases from V and 4 from J; bases not matched to a gene: 5. Germline-derived CDR1 and CDR2 are SGDLS and YYNGEE. This CDR3 spans 14 amino acids. The data were produced by immunoSEQ multiplex PCR, yet TCRdb's version contains in-frame clones alone and is incomplete. The repertoire holds some 60,000 clones, with 65% to 85% as singletons. The V call is TRBV9, the J call TRBJ2-7; 9 bases map to TRBD1. The TCR originated in a human donor in good health. Sample: CD4+ T cells from blood. CDR3 protein: CASSADRGAYEQYF. The CDR3 DNA sequence: TGTGCCAGCAGCGCCGACAGGGGGGCGTACGAGCAGTACTTC.